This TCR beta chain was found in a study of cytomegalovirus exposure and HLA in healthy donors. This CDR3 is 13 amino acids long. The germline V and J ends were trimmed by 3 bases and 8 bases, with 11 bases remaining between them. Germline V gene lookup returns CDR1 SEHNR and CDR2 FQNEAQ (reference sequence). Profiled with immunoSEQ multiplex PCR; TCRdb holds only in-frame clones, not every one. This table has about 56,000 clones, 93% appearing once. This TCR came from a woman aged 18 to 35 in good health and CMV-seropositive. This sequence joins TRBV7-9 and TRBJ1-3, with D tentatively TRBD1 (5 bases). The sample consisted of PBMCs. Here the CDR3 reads CASSFPFRDTIYF. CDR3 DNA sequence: TGTGCCAGCAGCTTTCCATTCAGGGACACCATATATTTT.